This T cell receptor (beta chain) was documented in a study of T cell repertoires in cytomegalovirus infection. Across the whole study: Matching HLA type and CMV infection were both indicated by public TCR beta signatures.

General study points: Carriers of CMV and the relevant HLA type were discriminated by public TCR beta frequency. HLA-C-restricted TCR beta clonotypes specific for CMV led the ex vivo response.

Concerning this clonotype itself: Antigen unknown.

With 3 bases clipped from V and 1 base from J, the junction kept 6 bases outside the gene matches. The CDR3 runs to 16 residues. Germline CDR1 and CDR2: LNHNV and YYDKDF (reference sequence). TCRdb called the reads again in MiXCR, with one record for every CDR3 protein. The top ten hold 39% of the sample, which has more than 85,000 distinct CDR3 sequences, around a quarter seen once. The origin of this receptor is a human donor in good health (CMV status not recorded). Some clones in this sample may be carry-over from other donors' samples. The chain is built from TRBV15 and TRBJ2-7; 10 bases agree with TRBD1. Material for sequencing was CD8+ T cells from PBMCs. CDR3 sequence (DNA): TGTGCCACCAGCAGCCTTATGGGACAGGGGTCCTACGAGCAGTACTTC. Encoded protein: CATSSLMGQGSYEQYF.